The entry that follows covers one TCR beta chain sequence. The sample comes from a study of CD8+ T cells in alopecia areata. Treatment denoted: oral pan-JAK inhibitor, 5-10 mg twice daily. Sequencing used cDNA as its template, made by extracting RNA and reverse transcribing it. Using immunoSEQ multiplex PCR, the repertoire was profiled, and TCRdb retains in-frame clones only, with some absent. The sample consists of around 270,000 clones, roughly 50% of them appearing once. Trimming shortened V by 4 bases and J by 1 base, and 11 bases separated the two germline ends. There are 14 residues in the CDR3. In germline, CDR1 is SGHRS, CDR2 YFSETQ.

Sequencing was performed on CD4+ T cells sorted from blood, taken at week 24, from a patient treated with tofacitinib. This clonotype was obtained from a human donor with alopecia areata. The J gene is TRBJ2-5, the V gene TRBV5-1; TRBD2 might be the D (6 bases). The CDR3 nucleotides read TGCGCCAGCAGCCCGGGACTGAGCCAAGAGACCCAGTACTTC. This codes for CASSPGLSQETQYF.